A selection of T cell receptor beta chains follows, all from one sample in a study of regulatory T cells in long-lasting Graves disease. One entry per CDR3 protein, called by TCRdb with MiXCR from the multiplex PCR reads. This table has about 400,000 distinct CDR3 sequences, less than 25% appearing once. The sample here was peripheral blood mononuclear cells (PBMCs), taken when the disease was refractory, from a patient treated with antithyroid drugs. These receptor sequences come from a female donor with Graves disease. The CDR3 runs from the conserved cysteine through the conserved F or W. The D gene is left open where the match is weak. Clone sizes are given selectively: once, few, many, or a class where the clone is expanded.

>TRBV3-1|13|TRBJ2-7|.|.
TGTCCCAGCAGCCAAGCTAGCTACTACGAGCAGTACTTC
CPSSQASYYEQYF
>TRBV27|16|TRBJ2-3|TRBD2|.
TGTGCCAGCAGTTCGCGACTAGCGGGAGGGCCAGATACGCAGTATTTT
CASSSRLAGGPDTQYF
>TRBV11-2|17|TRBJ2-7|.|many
TGTGCCAGCAGCTTAGCCTGGGCTAGTAGTAGAACCTACGAGCAGTACTTC
CASSLAWASSRTYEQYF
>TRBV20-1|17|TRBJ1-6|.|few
TGCAGTGCTAGAGTATGGGGGATGAGCTCCTATAATTCACCCCTCCACTTT
CSARVWGMSSYNSPLHF
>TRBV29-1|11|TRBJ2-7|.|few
TGCAGCGTCACAAGGGGGGACGAGCAGTACTTC
CSVTRGDEQYF
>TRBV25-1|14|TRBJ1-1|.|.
TGTGCCAGCAGTGCAGGCGCCTCGAACACTGAAGCTTTCTTT
CASSAGASNTEAFF
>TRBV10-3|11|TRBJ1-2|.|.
TGTGCCACCCAAGGGAGGGACGGCTACACCTTC
CATQGRDGYTF
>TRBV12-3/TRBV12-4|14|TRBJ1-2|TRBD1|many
TGTGCCAGCAGCAGCGGAGGGGACAGCTATGGCTACACCTTC
CASSSGGDSYGYTF
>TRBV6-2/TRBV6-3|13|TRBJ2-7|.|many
TGTGCCAGCAGTTACTCGGAGTTCTCTGCGCAGTACTTC
CASSYSEFSAQYF
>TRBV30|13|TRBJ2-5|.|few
TGTGCCTGGACTATTTTGGGATGGGAGACCCAGTACTTC
CAWTILGWETQYF
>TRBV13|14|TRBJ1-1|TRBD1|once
TGTGCCAGCAGCTTTTTAACAGGGGAAACTGAAGCTTTCTTT
CASSFLTGETEAFF
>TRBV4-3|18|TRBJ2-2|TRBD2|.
TGCGCCAGCAGCCAGGTGGGACTAGCGGGAGGGCCTGCCGGGGAGCTGTTTTTT
CASSQVGLAGGPAGELFF
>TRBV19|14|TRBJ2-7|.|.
TGTGCCAGTAGTTTTAAGGGGGATACCTACGAGCAGTACTTC
CASSFKGDTYEQYF
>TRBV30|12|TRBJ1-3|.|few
TGTGCCTGGAGTGTACTTGGAAACACCATATATTTT
CAWSVLGNTIYF
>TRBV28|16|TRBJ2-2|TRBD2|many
TGTGCCAGCAGTGGGTGGACTAGCGGAAACACCGGGGAGCTGTTTTTT
CASSGWTSGNTGELFF
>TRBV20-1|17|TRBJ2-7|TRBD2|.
TGCAGTGCTAGAGTTCCCCCCTCTAGCGGTGCTCAATACAAGCAGTACTTC
CSARVPPSSGAQYKQYF
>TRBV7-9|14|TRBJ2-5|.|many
TGTGCCAGCAGCTTAGGACAGGTGCAAGAGACCCAGTACTTC
CASSLGQVQETQYF
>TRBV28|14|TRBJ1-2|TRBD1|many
TGTGCCAGCCTTGCGGGACAGTTAAACTATGGCTACACCTTC
CASLAGQLNYGYTF
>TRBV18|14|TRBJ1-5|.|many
TGTGCCAGCTCAAGTGGAGATTCTGAGCAGCCCCAGCATTTT
CASSSGDSEQPQHF
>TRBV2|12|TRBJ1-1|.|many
TGTGCCAGCAGTACGGGGCCCACTGAAGCTTTCTTT
CASSTGPTEAFF
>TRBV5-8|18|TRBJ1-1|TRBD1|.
TGTGCCAGCAGCTTGGATTGGGACAGGCGATCGACGAACACTGAAGCTTTCTTT
CASSLDWDRRSTNTEAFF
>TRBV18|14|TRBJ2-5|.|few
TGTGCCAGCTCACGGAGGGCGGACCAAGAGACCCAGTACTTC
CASSRRADQETQYF
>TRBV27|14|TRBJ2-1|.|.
TGTGCCAGCAGCCAGCGGCAGCTCTACAATGAGCAGTTCTTC
CASSQRQLYNEQFF
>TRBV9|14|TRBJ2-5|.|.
TGTGCCAGCAGCGTAGAAACAGCACAAGAGACCCAGTACTTC
CASSVETAQETQYF
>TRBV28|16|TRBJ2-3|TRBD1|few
TGTGCCTTCCATCATCCGGGACAGGGATATGCAGATACGCAGTATTTT
CAFHHPGQGYADTQYF
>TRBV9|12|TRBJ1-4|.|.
TGTGCCAGCAGCGTAGGCGTTGGAAAACTGTTTTTT
CASSVGVGKLFF
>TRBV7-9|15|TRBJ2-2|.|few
TGTGCCAGCAGCTTAGCAGGGGACAACACCGGGGAGCTGTTTTTT
CASSLAGDNTGELFF
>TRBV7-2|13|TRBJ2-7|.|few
TGTGCCAGCAGGAACGACAGAGCCTACGAGCAGTACTTC
CASRNDRAYEQYF
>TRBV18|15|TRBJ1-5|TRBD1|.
TGTGCCAGCTCACCACGAAGGGACAGAAATCAGCCCCAGCATTTT
CASSPRRDRNQPQHF
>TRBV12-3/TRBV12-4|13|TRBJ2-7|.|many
TGTGCCAGCAGTTTTACAGAAACCTACGAGCAGTACTTC
CASSFTETYEQYF
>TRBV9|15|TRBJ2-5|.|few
TGTGCCAGCAGCGTAGGGTGGAGGGGAATGGAGACCCAGTACTTC
CASSVGWRGMETQYF
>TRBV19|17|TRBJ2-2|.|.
TGTGCCAGTAGTATGAAGGGTGGTGGCCTGGACACCGGGGAGCTGTTTTTT
CASSMKGGGLDTGELFF
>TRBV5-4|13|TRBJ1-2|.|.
TGTGCCAGCAGAATCTGGGGACTGTTGGGCTACACCTTC
CASRIWGLLGYTF
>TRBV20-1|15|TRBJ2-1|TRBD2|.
TGCAGTGCTCGGGGACTAGCGGGAGTTTACAATGAGCAGTTCTTC
CSARGLAGVYNEQFF
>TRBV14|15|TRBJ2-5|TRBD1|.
TGTGCCAGCAGCCAAGTGGACAGGGGGTCAGAGACCCAGTACTTC
CASSQVDRGSETQYF
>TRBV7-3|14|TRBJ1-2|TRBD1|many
TGTGCCAGCAGCCTGGGACAGGGATCGTTTGGCTACACCTTC
CASSLGQGSFGYTF
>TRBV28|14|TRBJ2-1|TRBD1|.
TGTGCCAGCAGTTTGGGACAGGGATGGGATGAGCAGTTCTTC
CASSLGQGWDEQFF
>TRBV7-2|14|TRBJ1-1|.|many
TGTGCCAGCAGCTTCCCCTATCGGGACACTGAAGCTTTCTTT
CASSFPYRDTEAFF
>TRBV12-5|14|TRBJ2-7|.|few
TGTGCTAGTGGTTTGGTCGGGGTTACCTACGAGCAGTACTTC
CASGLVGVTYEQYF
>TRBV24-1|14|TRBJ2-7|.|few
TGTGCCACCAGTGAGGGAAGAGCTTCTAACGAGCAGTACTTC
CATSEGRASNEQYF
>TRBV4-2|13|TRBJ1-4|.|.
TGTGCCAGCAGCCATGCAGGCCGGGCGGAACTGTTTTTT
CASSHAGRAELFF
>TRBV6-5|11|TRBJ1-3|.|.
TGTGCCAGCAGTTGGGGAAACACCATATATTTT
CASSWGNTIYF
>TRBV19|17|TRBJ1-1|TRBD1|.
TGTGCCAGTAGTTTCCTCCGGGACAGGGGGCAGGCCACTGAAGCTTTCTTT
CASSFLRDRGQATEAFF
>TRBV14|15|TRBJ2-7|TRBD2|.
TGTGCCAGCAGCCAGAGCGGGAGGCCACCCGACGAGCAGTACTTC
CASSQSGRPPDEQYF
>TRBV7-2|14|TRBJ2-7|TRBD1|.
TGTGCCAGCAGCTTACAGGGGGCTTTCTACGAGCAGTACTTC
CASSLQGAFYEQYF
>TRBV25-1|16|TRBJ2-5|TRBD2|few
TGTGCCAGCAGTCGCACGAGGGCTAGCGGCCAAGAGACCCAGTACTTC
CASSRTRASGQETQYF
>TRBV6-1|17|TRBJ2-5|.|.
TGTGCCAGCAAAGACTTAACAACCCTGAGAATTCAAGAGACCCAGTACTTC
CASKDLTTLRIQETQYF
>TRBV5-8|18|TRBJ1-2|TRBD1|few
TGTGCCAGCAGCTGGGACCGGGACAGGGGTTCCCCCGTAGATGGCTACACCTTC
CASSWDRDRGSPVDGYTF
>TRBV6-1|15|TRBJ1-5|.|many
TGTGCCAGCAGCCTAGATACCCGTCCACTCAAGCCCCAGCATTTT
CASSLDTRPLKPQHF
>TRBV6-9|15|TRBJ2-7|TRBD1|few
TGTGCCAGCAGTTACCCCGGACAGGGGATCTACGAGCAGTGCTTC
CASSYPGQGIYEQCF
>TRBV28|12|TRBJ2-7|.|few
TGTGCCAGCAGTTTGCAGGATGGCGAGCAGTACTTC
CASSLQDGEQYF
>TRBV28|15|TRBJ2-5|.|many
TGTGCCATCACCCCCCTGGGGCAGAGACAAGAGACCCAGTACTTC
CAITPLGQRQETQYF
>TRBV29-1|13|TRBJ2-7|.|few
TGCAGCGTTGAAGGGCGGGGCCCCCACGAGCAGTACTTC
CSVEGRGPHEQYF
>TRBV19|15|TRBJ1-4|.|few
TGTGCCAGTAGCGAAACAGGCCTTCTGGATGAAAAACTGTTTTTT
CASSETGLLDEKLFF